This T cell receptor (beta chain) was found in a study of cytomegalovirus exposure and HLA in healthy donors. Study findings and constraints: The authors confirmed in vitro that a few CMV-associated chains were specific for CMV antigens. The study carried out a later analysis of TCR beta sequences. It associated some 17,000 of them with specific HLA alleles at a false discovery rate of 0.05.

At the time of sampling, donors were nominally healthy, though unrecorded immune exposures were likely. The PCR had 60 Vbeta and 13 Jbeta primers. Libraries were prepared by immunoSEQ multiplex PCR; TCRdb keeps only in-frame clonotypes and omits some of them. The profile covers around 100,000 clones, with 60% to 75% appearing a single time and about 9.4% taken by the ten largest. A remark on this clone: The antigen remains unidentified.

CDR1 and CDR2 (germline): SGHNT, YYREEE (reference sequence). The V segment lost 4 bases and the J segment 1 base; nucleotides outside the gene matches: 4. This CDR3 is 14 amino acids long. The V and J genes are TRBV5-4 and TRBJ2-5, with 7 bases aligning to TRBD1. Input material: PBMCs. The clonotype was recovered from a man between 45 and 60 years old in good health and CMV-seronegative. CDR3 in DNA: TGTGCCAGCAGCCTCCGACAGGGCCAAGAGACCCAGTACTTC. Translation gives CASSLRQGQETQYF.